The rows below give T cell receptor beta chains drawn from one sample of a study of T-cell memory formation after mild COVID-19. TCRdb itself ran the 5' RACE reads through MiXCR, one entry per CDR3 protein. The repertoire holds about 350,000 distinct CDR3 sequences, approximately 13% seen once, with about 20% in the top ten. The sequencing input was PBMCs or a T cell subset sorted from them (not recorded which). The receptors were gathered from a man aged 18-30 years who had mild COVID-19 (a few samples of this study predate the infection). Cell type and time point are not known. The CDR3 runs from the conserved cysteine through the conserved F or W. A D gene is named only where the DNA matches it firmly. Only some rows state a clone size, as once, few, many or a class for expanded clones.

CSARDEGLSYTQYF	TGCAGTGCTAGAGATGAGGGGCTCTCGTATACGCAGTATTTT	-	TRBV20-1	TRBJ2-3	-
CASSLESPGNEQYF	TGTGCCAGCAGCTTAGAATCCCCAGGGAACGAGCAGTACTTC	-	TRBV7-9	TRBJ2-7	-
CASSTLVAGANVLTF	TGTGCCAGCAGCACCCTGGTGGCTGGGGCCAACGTCCTGACTTTC	-	TRBV5-6	TRBJ2-6	-
CTFLNTDTQYF	TGCACCTTTTTAAACACAGATACGCAGTATTTT	-	TRBV29-1	TRBJ2-3	few
CASSLSGGHGELFF	TGCGCCAGCAGCTTGTCAGGGGGCCACGGGGAGCTGTTTTTT	TRBD1	TRBV5-1	TRBJ2-2	-
CASSLTPGQDTEAFF	TGTGCCAGCAGCTTAACCCCGGGACAAGACACTGAAGCTTTCTTT	-	TRBV7-3	TRBJ1-1	few
CASSLEGPTDEGYTF	TGCGCCAGCAGCTTGGAGGGACCGACGGATGAGGGCTACACCTTC	-	TRBV5-1	TRBJ1-2	few
CASSESQGSTDTQYF	TGTGCCAGCAGTGAATCCCAGGGTAGCACAGATACGCAGTATTTT	-	TRBV25-1	TRBJ2-3	-
CASSPDRSGGLDEAFF	TGTGCCAGCAGTCCCGACCGCTCAGGGGGCTTGGATGAAGCTTTCTTT	TRBD1	TRBV12-3/TRBV12-4	TRBJ1-1	few
CASSPSWRGVNEQFF	TGTGCCAGCTCACCGTCTTGGCGGGGGGTCAATGAGCAGTTCTTC	TRBD2	TRBV18	TRBJ2-1	-
CASSPGLRVYNEQFF	TGTGCCAGCTCACCAGGGCTACGGGTCTACAATGAGCAGTTCTTC	-	TRBV18	TRBJ2-1	-
CASRKLGLSGELFF	TGTGCCAGCAGAAAACTTGGCCTGTCGGGGGAGCTGTTTTTT	-	TRBV12-3/TRBV12-4	TRBJ2-2	-
CASSLGGPDQPQHF	TGTGCCAGCAGTTTAGGCGGCCCCGATCAGCCCCAGCATTTT	-	TRBV27	TRBJ1-5	-
CASSLKGDYGYTF	TGTGCCAGCAGTTTAAAGGGGGACTATGGCTACACCTTC	-	TRBV27	TRBJ1-2	many
CASSQDSYRTPLPYEQYF	TGCGCCAGCAGCCAAGATTCGTACCGGACACCTCTACCCTACGAGCAGTACTTC	-	TRBV4-1	TRBJ2-7	-
CSANFQGTYEQYF	TGCAGTGCCAACTTCCAGGGGACGTACGAGCAGTACTTC	-	TRBV20-1	TRBJ2-7	few